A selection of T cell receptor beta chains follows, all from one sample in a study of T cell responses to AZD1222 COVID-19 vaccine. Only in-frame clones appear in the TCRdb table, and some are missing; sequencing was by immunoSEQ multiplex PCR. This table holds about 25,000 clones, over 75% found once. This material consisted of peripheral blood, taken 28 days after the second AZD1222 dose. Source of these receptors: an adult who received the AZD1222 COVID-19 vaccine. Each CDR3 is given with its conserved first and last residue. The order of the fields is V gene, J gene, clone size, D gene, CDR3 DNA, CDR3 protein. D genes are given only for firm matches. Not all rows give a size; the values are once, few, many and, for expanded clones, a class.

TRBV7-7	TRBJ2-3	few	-	TGTGCTAGCAGCCCTGCCGGTTCTGTCACAGATACGCAGTATTTT	CASSPAGSVTDTQYF
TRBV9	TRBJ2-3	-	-	TGTGCCAGCAGCGTAGACTCTAGCACAGATACGCAGTATTTT	CASSVDSSTDTQYF
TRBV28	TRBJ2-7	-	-	TGTGCCAGCAGTTTTCCATCCGGTTCGTGGCGGGGAACCTACGAGCAGTACTTC	CASSFPSGSWRGTYEQYF
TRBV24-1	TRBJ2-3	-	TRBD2	TGTGCCACCAGCGCCGCCCTGGCGGGAGGGGCAGATACGCAGTATTTT	CATSAALAGGADTQYF
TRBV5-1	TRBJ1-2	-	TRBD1	TGCGCCAGCAGCAAGGACAGGGGGCCTGGCTACACCTTC	CASSKDRGPGYTF
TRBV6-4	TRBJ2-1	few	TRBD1	TGTGCCAGCAGCGAGCCGGGACAGGGAAGCAATGAGCAGTTCTTC	CASSEPGQGSNEQFF
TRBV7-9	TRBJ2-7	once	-	TGTGCCAGCAGCCCAAGAGCAGGTAGCTCCTACGAGCAGTACTTC	CASSPRAGSSYEQYF
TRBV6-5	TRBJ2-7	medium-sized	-	TGTGCCAGCAGTTATGCCAGGGTGTCCTACGAGCAGTACTTC	CASSYARVSYEQYF
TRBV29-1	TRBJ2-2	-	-	TGCAGCGTTGCGGAGCCGAACACCGGGGAGCTGTTTTTT	CSVAEPNTGELFF
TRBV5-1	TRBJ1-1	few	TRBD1	TGCGCCAGCAGCTGGGGGACAGATGGTGAAGCTTTCTTT	CASSWGTDGEAFF
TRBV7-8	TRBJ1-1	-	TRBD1	TGTGCCAGCAGCTTAGGACAGGGGATGAACACTGAAGCTTTCTTT	CASSLGQGMNTEAFF
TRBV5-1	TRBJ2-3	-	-	TGCGCCAGCAGCTTGGAAGTTTTGGACAGCACAGATACGCAGTATTTT	CASSLEVLDSTDTQYF
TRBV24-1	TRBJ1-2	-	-	TGTGCCACCAGTGATAAACAGCAATTCTATGGCTACACCTTC	CATSDKQQFYGYTF
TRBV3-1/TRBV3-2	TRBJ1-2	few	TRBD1	TGTGCCAGCAGCCAAGCAGGGGGAGGGGGCTACACCTTC	CASSQAGGGGYTF
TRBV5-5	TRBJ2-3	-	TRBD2	TGTGCCAGCAGCCACGGGACTAGCGCATACACAGATACGCAGTATTTT	CASSHGTSAYTDTQYF
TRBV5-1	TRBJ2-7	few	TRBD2	TGCGCCAGCAGCTCACCGGGACTAGCGGGAAAGGAGCAGTACTTC	CASSSPGLAGKEQYF
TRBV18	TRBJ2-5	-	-	TGTGCCAGCTCCCCTTGGGGGCGTGAGACCCAGTACTTC	CASSPWGRETQYF
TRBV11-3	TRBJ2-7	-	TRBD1	TGTGCCAGCAGCTATACAGGGGGCTACGAGCAGTACTTC	CASSYTGGYEQYF
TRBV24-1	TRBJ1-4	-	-	TGTGCCACCAGTGATTCGTCGGGGAACAATGAAAAACTGTTTTTT	CATSDSSGNNEKLFF
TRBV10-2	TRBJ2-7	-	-	TGCGCCAGCAGTGAGTCCTACGAGCAGTACTTC	CASSESYEQYF
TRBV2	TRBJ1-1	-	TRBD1	TGTGCCAGTGCAGGGGGGGAAGCTTTCTTT	CASAGGEAFF
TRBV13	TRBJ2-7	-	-	TGTGCCAGCAGCTGGGCGGGACAAGACTACGAGCAGTACTTC	CASSWAGQDYEQYF
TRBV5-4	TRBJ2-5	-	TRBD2	TGTGCCAGCAGCCTACTAGCGGGAGAGGGAGAGACCCAGTACTTC	CASSLLAGEGETQYF
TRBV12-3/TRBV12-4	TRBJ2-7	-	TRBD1	TGTGCCAGCAGCCAGGGGGACTACGAGCAGTACTTC	CASSQGDYEQYF
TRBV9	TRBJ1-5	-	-	TGTGCCAGCAGCCCCGAGTGGGGCAATCAGCCCCAGCATTTT	CASSPEWGNQPQHF
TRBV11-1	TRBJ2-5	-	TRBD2	TGTGCCAGCAGCGCCTCGGGGGGAACGTACCAAGAGACCCAGTACTTC	CASSASGGTYQETQYF
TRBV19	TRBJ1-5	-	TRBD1	TGTGCCAGTACCCGGACACAGGGGAACCAGCCCCAGCATTTT	CASTRTQGNQPQHF
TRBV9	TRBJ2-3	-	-	TGTGCCAGCAGCGACTTGCAGGGGAACACAGATACGCAGTATTTT	CASSDLQGNTDTQYF
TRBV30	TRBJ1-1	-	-	TGTGCCTGGAGTGTACAAGGACAGAACATGAACACTGAAGCTTTCTTT	CAWSVQGQNMNTEAFF
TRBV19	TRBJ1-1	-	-	TGTGCCAGCCACGGACAGTTCACTGAAGCTTTCTTT	CASHGQFTEAFF
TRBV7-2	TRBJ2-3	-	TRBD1	TGTGCCAGCAGGCGTTCCGGGACAGTATGGGCAGATACGCAGTATTTT	CASRRSGTVWADTQYF
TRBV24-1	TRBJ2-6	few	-	TGTGCCACCAGCATGAGCGGATCTGGGGCCAACGTCCTGACTTTC	CATSMSGSGANVLTF
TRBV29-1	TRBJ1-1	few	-	TGCAGCGCACAAACCGGACATTGGAACACTGAAGCTTTCTTT	CSAQTGHWNTEAFF
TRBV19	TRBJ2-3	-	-	TGTGCCAGTAGTACCACCGGACACGGCACAGATACGCAGTATTTT	CASSTTGHGTDTQYF
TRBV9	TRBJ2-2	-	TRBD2	TGTGCCAGCAGCGTTAGCGGGAGTATAGGGGAGCTGTTTTTT	CASSVSGSIGELFF
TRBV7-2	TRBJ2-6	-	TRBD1	TGTGCCAGCACCCCGGGACAGGGTTTGGGAGGGGCCAACGTCCTGACTTTC	CASTPGQGLGGANVLTF
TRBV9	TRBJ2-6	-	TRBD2	TGTGCCAGCAGCGTAGCCGTAGCGGGCCGCTCTGGGGCCAACGTCCTGACTTTC	CASSVAVAGRSGANVLTF
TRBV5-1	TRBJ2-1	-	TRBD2	TGCGCCAGCAGCTTATTAGCGGGAGGCAACTCGGCATCCTACAATGAGCAGTTCTTC	CASSLLAGGNSASYNEQFF
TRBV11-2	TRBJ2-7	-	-	TGTGCCAGCAGCCTTAGATTAGAGGGTGAGCAGTACTTC	CASSLRLEGEQYF
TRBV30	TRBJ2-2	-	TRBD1	TGTGCCTGGAGATGGGGACAGGACACCGGGGAGCTGTTTTTT	CAWRWGQDTGELFF
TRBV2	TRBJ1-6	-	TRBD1	TGTGCCAGCAGACCCGGGACAGGGAGGGAGAGAGGCTCACCCCTCCACTTT	CASRPGTGRERGSPLHF
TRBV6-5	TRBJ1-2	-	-	TGTGCCAGCAGTTACGGCGGCCCAAATGGCTACACCTTC	CASSYGGPNGYTF
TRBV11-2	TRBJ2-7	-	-	TGTGCCAGCAGCTCGGGTCGAACCTACGAGCAGTACTTC	CASSSGRTYEQYF
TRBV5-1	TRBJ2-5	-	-	TGCGCCAGCAGCTTGATCCCCAGCGGAGCTCAAGAGACCCAGTACTTC	CASSLIPSGAQETQYF